These 9 T cell receptor beta chains were sequenced from one sample in a study of radiation and T cells in renal cell carcinoma. Time point defined: blood 4 weeks post-SBRT, at nephrectomy. The treatment was: 15 Gy SBRT to primary tumor, nephrectomy 4 weeks later. The method was immunoSEQ multiplex PCR; TCRdb's version includes in-frame clones alone and lacks a portion of them. This sample has 150,000 to 200,000 clones, with about 88% found just once. The specimen was blood, collected from a patient whose treatment included radiotherapy and nephrectomy. The origin of the receptors is a woman aged 45-65 years with renal cell carcinoma.

V is TRBV6-5 and J is TRBJ1-1; D is perhaps TRBD1 (5 bases). The length of the CDR3 is 16 residues. The germline V and J ends were trimmed by 6 bases and 1 base, with 18 bases remaining between them. CDR1 MNHEY and CDR2 SVGAGI come from the germline V gene. The CDR3 coding sequence is TGTGCCAGCAGCTACAAACAGGCCCGACGGAACACTGAAGCTTTCTTT. This translates into CASSYKQARRNTEAFF.

The J gene is TRBJ2-7, the V gene TRBV7-8; either TRBD1 or TRBD2 may supply D (5 bases each). The CDR3 has 14 amino acids. Per germline, CDR1 SGHVS and CDR2 FQNEAQ. V shed 2 bases and J shed 2 bases, with 10 bases lying between them. CDR3 sequence reads: CASSLFEGPYEQYF. The CDR3 DNA is TGTGCCAGCAGCTTATTCGAGGGGCCCTACGAGCAGTACTTC.

This rearrangement joins TRBV7-9 to TRBJ2-3; D not resolved. CDR3 size: 13 residues. V lost 1 base and J 5 bases, leaving 7 bases between the germline ends. The germline V gene has CDR1 SEHNR and CDR2 FQNEAQ (reference sequence). The CDR3 nucleotides are TGTGCCAGCAGCTTAGATGGAAGAGATACGCAGTATTTT. Residues: CASSLDGRDTQYF. Together with reference TRBV7-9 and TRBJ2-3, the CDR3 gives the full variable domain: DTGVSQNPRHKITKRGQNVTFRCDPISEHNRLYWYRQTLGQGPEFLTYFQNEAQLEKSRLLSDRFSAERPKGSFSTLEIQRTEQGDSAMYLCASSLDGRDTQYFGPGTRLTVL.

The chain employs TRBV7-9 and TRBJ2-7; unclear D gene. Deletions cut 2 bases from V and 1 base from J, with 6 bases between. CDR3 length: 13 residues. Germline V gives CDR1 SEHNR, CDR2 FQNEAQ (reference sequence). In DNA, the CDR3 is TGTGCCAGCAGCTTACCGCCTTCCTACGAGCAGTACTTC. Its translation is CASSLPPSYEQYF.

On this clone itself: The sample holds other DNA sequences that translate to the same CDR3. This sequence joins TRBV5-6 and TRBJ2-1, with a tentative D call TRBD2 (5 bases). CDR1 is SGHDT, CDR2 YYEEEE, per germline. Trimming removed 4 bases at V and 4 bases at J, with 12 bases between. The CDR3 is 14 residues long. CDR3 sequence reads: CASSRRGAYNEQFF. For the CDR3, the DNA is TGTGCCAGCAGCAGACGGGGAGCTTACAATGAGCAGTTCTTC.

This clone occurred once. The chain employs TRBV23-1 and TRBJ1-1; D possibly corresponds to TRBD1 (6 bases). TRBV23-1 is classed as an ORF, of uncertain function. The CDR3 loop spans 17 amino acids. V was cut by 6 bases and J by 0 bases, with 20 bases left in between. The CDR3 region is CASSPRRGGPVNTEAFF. The CDR3 region has the DNA TGCGCCAGCAGCCCTCGACGCGGGGGGCCGGTGAACACTGAAGCTTTCTTT.

This sequence joins TRBV6-5 and TRBJ2-7; D ambiguous. CDR1 and CDR2 from the germline V gene are MNHEY and SVGAGI. The V gene lost 0 bases and the J gene lost 7 bases, with 13 bases spanning the gap. This CDR3 is 14 amino acids long. Written as DNA, the CDR3 is TGTGCCAGCAGTTACTCCCAACCTGGCCTGGAGCAGTACTTC. This encodes CASSYSQPGLEQYF.

This clone was detected once. This rearrangement joins TRBV11-2 to TRBJ2-3; tentatively, D is TRBD2 (7 bases). Germline V gene lookup returns CDR1 SGHAT and CDR2 FQNNGV. This CDR3 comprises 16 residues. V lost 0 bases and J lost 4, with 14 bases in between. Written as DNA, the CDR3 is TGTGCCAGCAGCTTAGATCTTACGGGGGGCCCAGATACGCAGTATTTT. Translating gives CASSLDLTGGPDTQYF. The full variable domain, with the rest looked up from reference TRBV11-2 and TRBJ2-3, is EAGVAQSPRYKIIEKRQSVAFWCNPISGHATLYWYQQILGQGPKLLIQFQNNGVVDDSQLPKDRFSAERLKGVDSTLKIQPAKLEDSAVYLCASSLDLTGGPDTQYFGPGTRLTVL.

This chain uses TRBV9 with TRBJ2-1, with D perhaps being TRBD1 or TRBD2 (5 bases each). In germline, CDR1 is SGDLS, CDR2 YYNGEE. With 3 bases removed from V and 8 bases from J, the gap between germline ends came to 27 bases. CDR3 length: 18 amino acids. CDR3 bases: TGTGCCAGCAGCGGCTGGGGGTCAGTGGCCTTAATGGGCGATGAGCAGTTCTTC. It encodes CASSGWGSVALMGDEQFF.